This T cell receptor (beta chain) stems from a study of identical twins (dated by TCRdb to the mid-2010s). A note on the overall study: To test whether fetal clonotypes persist, this study deep-sequenced TCR alpha and beta repertoires from monozygotic twins, from unrelated adults of various ages, and from cord blood. Replicate twin experiments were performed at different times using different library preparation protocols to rule out contamination. Summary of the overall study and its limitations: Fewer insertions were carried by abundant cord blood beta clonotypes, a similar but weaker trend appeared in young adult naive repertoires, and no such trend appeared in memory repertoires. In monozygotic twins, out-of-frame TCR alpha sharing was systematically underestimated by recombination models, although the models agreed with sharing between unrelated individuals. The excess sharing between twins in beta out-of-frame sequences was weaker because fewer shared sequences reduced the signal-to-noise ratio. Because the same donors could not be followed over many years, the conclusions depended on cross-sectional statistical analysis. Invariant T cells such as MAIT and iNKT could partly confound zero-insertion analyses, although diverse VJ usage argued against such confounding for most clonotypes. Compared with coincidental sharing between unrelated individuals, an excess of low generation-probability sequences was observed among out-of-frame TCR alpha sequences shared between twins.

Only healthy Caucasian donors were included. On this clonotype: Its antigen is not yet known. The record has no base qualities; no much larger clone is one base away.

From a lookup of the germline V gene, CDR1 and CDR2 are SQVTM and ANQGSEA. V loses 5 bases at its end and J loses 6 bases; junction bases beyond the gene matches: 4. The CDR3 starts with the cysteine, ends with the phenylalanine, and has 12 residues. Only the CDR3 portion is preserved as DNA: 36 bases, with reading frame beginning at the first base. The library came from 5' RACE. Sequencing was performed on an Illumina HiSeq 2000. A universal primer binding site was introduced by template switching, and a unique molecular identifier was present in the final cDNA, enabling accurate counting of TCR cDNA molecules. Specific primers in the conserved constant-segment region were used to synthesize first-strand cDNA for TCR alpha and beta chains. To control for contamination, each cDNA library was double barcoded with a SMART-Mk sample barcode plus Illumina barcodes. TruSeq adapter sequences along with Illumina sample barcodes were introduced in two successive PCR steps. The TCR alpha and beta cDNA libraries were sequenced on the Illumina HiSeq platform using custom primers. On the study's bioinformatics: MiGEC processed the raw reads to extract unique molecular identifiers, while MiXCR was used to determine the CDR3 positions. For each individual, recombination models were inferred using an EM algorithm with the repgenHMM and IGoR tools. Shared clonotypes were analyzed with the tcR package in R, and sharing was normalized by the product of cloneset sizes. To study raw recombination free of thymic and clonal selection effects, out-of-frame nonproductive sequences were analyzed. Using fastp trimming at Q25 and MiXCR clonotype assembly, TCRdb reanalyzed the public sequencing data and kept in-frame beta chains. Duplicate CDR3 protein sequences are folded into a single record with the most common DNA and genes. TCRdb's processing, not the study's, gives the V and J calls here. The table for this sample lists some 1,600,000 distinct CDR3 sequences; less than 35% of them were counted only once. Around 0.25% of the sample goes to the ten largest clones.

Here the chain combines TRBV29-1 and TRBJ1-5; TRBD1 lines up with 7 middle nucleotides. This TCR was recovered from a newborn girl in good health. Sequencing used cord blood. CDR3 loop: CSVSGGGQPQHF. The sequenced DNA is TGCAGCGTTTCAGGGGGGGGTCAGCCCCAGCATTTT. Joined to the reference TRBV29-1 and TRBJ1-5 proteins, this CDR3 gives the full variable domain: SAVISQKPSRDICQRGTSLTIQCQVDSQVTMMFWYRQQPGQSLTLIATANQGSEATYESGFVIDKFPISRPNLTFSTLTVSNMSPEDSSIYLCSVSGGGQPQHFGDGTRLSIL.